What follows describes a single TCR beta chain. This entry comes from a study of OX40 agonist ivuxolimab in advanced cancers. Study overall: Patients with prior anti-PD-1, anti-PD-L1 or anti-CTLA-4 therapy were eligible; 40% had some.

The repertoire was sequenced with immunoSEQ multiplex PCR; TCRdb's copy has only in-frame clones and lacks some. Of some 100,000 clones in the sample, 84% were seen once. This CDR3 region has 16 residues. The V gene lost 6 bases and the J gene lost 0 bases, with 13 bases spanning the gap. Germline V gene data show CDR1 as SGHRS and CDR2 as YFSETQ. This sequence originates from an adult with an advanced solid tumor such as melanoma, head and neck, liver or kidney cancer. The sequencing here drew on CD4+ or CD8+ T cells sorted from blood, taken in a trial of the OX40 agonist ivuxolimab. The chain couples TRBV5-1 to TRBJ2-6, with D perhaps being TRBD1 or TRBD2 (5 bases each). CDR3 in amino acids: CASTGTGSSGANVLTF. The CDR3 DNA follows: TGCGCCAGCACCGGGACGGGGAGCTCTGGGGCCAACGTCCTGACTTTC.